These 24 T cell receptor beta chains share one sample of origin, sequenced in a study of shared T cell receptors in the human thymus. Method: immunoSEQ multiplex PCR; TCRdb's copy keeps in-frame clones and lacks some. The sample consists of 700,000 or so clones, 80% to 90% of them appearing once. This same sample was also taken into another study, of human thymus T cells.

Source material: thymocytes. These receptors were obtained from a girl less than two years old with a congenital heart defect.

This chain connects TRBV4-1 to TRBJ2-7; 7 bases map to TRBD2. The CDR3 consists of 20 residues. Germline CDR1 reads MGHRA; CDR2 reads YSYEKL. V trimming: 0 bases; J trimming: 0 bases; junction bases outside the gene matches: 17. The CDR3 protein is CASSQDRWGGRNPSSYEQYF. For the CDR3, the DNA is TGCGCCAGCAGCCAAGATCGGTGGGGAGGGAGAAATCCCAGCTCCTACGAGCAGTACTTC.

CDR3 protein: CASSSQGKNGYTF. The CDR3, as DNA: TGTGCCAGCAGTTCACAGGGAAAAAATGGCTACACCTTC. The chain uses TRBV6-5 and TRBJ1-2, with a tentative D call TRBD1 (6 bases). Trimming cost V 4 bases and J 6 bases, with 12 bases left between them. The CDR3 extends over 13 amino acids. From germline, CDR1 is MNHEY and CDR2 SVGAGI.

This sequence joins TRBV6-5 and TRBJ1-2; D may be TRBD1 (5 bases). The V end lost 3 bases, the J end lost 4 bases, and 15 bases lay between the germline ends. The germline CDR1 and CDR2 sequences are MNHEY and SVGAGI. CDR3 size: 15 residues. The CDR3 bases are TGTGCCAGCAGTTATCTTGGGGGAGGGGCCTATGGCTACACCTTC. This gives the protein CASSYLGGGAYGYTF.

This chain links TRBV10-3 with TRBJ1-2; 7 bases fit TRBD1. Unmatched junction bases numbered 5, after V lost 9 bases and J lost 4 bases. This CDR3 has 12 amino acids. The germline gives CDR1 ENHRY, CDR2 SYGVKD. Here the CDR3 DNA reads TGTGCCATTAGACAGGGCTTCTATGGCTACACCTTC. Protein product: CAIRQGFYGYTF.

V and J are TRBV10-3 and TRBJ1-3; D call uncertain. The CDR3 is 16 amino acids. Germline CDR1 and CDR2: ENHRY and SYGVKD. Trimming pared 8 bases from V and 2 bases from J, leaving 19 bases between. The CDR3 DNA reads TGTGCCATCGGTATATCCGCTAGCGGACCTGGAAACACCATATATTTT. Translating gives CAIGISASGPGNTIYF.

This clone was seen a single time. CDR3 amino acids: CSGQGGEETQYF. Here the CDR3 DNA reads TGCAGCGGTCAGGGGGGAGAAGAGACCCAGTACTTC. J is TRBJ2-5 and V is TRBV29-1, with a tentative D call TRBD1 (7 bases). Trimming took 7 bases from V and 3 from J, leaving 12 bases between them. The CDR3 runs to 12 residues. The germline V gene encodes CDR1 SQVTM and CDR2 ANQGSEA.

Written as DNA, the CDR3 is TGTGCCAGCAGCCAAGTCCTGCGGGGGGGCCTCGGTGAGCAGTTCTTC. Translating it yields CASSQVLRGGLGEQFF. The rearrangement joins TRBV4-2 to TRBJ2-1; 9 positions agree with TRBD2. The CDR3 contains 16 residues. The J segment lost 9 bases and the V segment lost 1 base, leaving 10 bases of the junction unmatched. The germline gives CDR1 LGHNA, CDR2 YNFKEQ.

The V and J genes are TRBV20-1 and TRBJ2-3, with D uncertain. Germline CDR1 DFQATT, CDR2 SNEGSKA (reference sequence). This CDR3 is 10 amino acids long. The CDR3 region is CRTGTDTQYF. Here the CDR3 DNA reads TGCAGAACGGGCACAGATACGCAGTATTTT.

The chain combines TRBV28 with TRBJ1-1, with 8 bases matching TRBD1. CDR3 length equals 16 residues. Unmatched junction bases numbered 8, after V lost 5 bases and J lost 0 bases. CDR1 and CDR2 from the germline V gene are MDHEN and SYDVKM. Here the CDR3 reads CASSPRQGILNTEAFF. DNA of the CDR3: TGTGCCAGCAGTCCCCGACAGGGGATACTGAACACTGAAGCTTTCTTT.

This chain uses TRBV10-3 with TRBJ1-5; D is unclear. In germline, CDR1 is ENHRY, CDR2 SYGVKD. V was cut by 3 bases and J by 0 bases, with 9 bases left in between. The CDR3 has 15 residues. The CDR3 spells CAISDKENSNQPQHF. The CDR3 DNA is TGTGCCATCAGTGATAAGGAGAATAGCAATCAGCCCCAGCATTTT.

The rearrangement joins TRBV28 to TRBJ1-5; a weak D match, TRBD1 (6 bases). The germline V gene encodes CDR1 MDHEN and CDR2 SYDVKM. The CDR3 consists of 23 residues. The V gene lost 3 bases and the J gene lost 9 bases, with 42 bases spanning the gap. The CDR3 nucleotides are TGTGCCAGCAGTTTCCCAGCCAGGGGCTTTCTAAAACAAAAGATAGCCCCCAGCCCGCCCCAGCATTTT. This codes for CASSFPARGFLKQKIAPSPPQHF.

V usage is TRBV27 and J usage is TRBJ1-4, with 10 positions matching TRBD1. The CDR3 is 14 residues long. With 6 bases clipped from V and 8 bases from J, the junction kept 6 bases outside the gene matches. Per germline, CDR1 MNHEY and CDR2 SMNVEV (reference sequence). CDR3 protein: CASRGTGAGEKLFF. DNA for the CDR3: TGTGCCAGCAGGGGGACAGGGGCTGGGGAAAAACTGTTTTTT.

The chain combines TRBV19 with TRBJ1-2, with D possibly being TRBD1 (5 bases). CDR3 length: 14 amino acids. V was trimmed by 3 bases and J by 4 bases, leaving 12 bases between them. CDR1 is LNHDA and CDR2 is SQIVND in the germline V gene (reference sequence). The chain's CDR3 is CASSMGPGVYGYTF. The CDR3 bases are TGTGCCAGTAGTATGGGGCCGGGCGTCTATGGCTACACCTTC.

Comments on this clone: One end of the junction fails to match germline, which may point to a read error. The genes are TRBV6-5 and TRBJ2-5; 8 bases agree with TRBD1. Germline V CDR1 and CDR2: MNHEY, SVGAGI. The CDR3 extends over 13 amino acids. The CDR3: CASRDRVAEAQYF. CDR3 coding DNA: TGTGCCAGCAGGGACAGGGTAGCAGAGGCCCAGTACTTC.

The chain combines TRBV28 with TRBJ2-5; 8 nucleotides agree with TRBD1. The CDR3 is made up of 19 amino acids. V trimming: 8 bases; J trimming: 2 bases; junction bases outside the gene matches: 22. Per germline, CDR1 MDHEN and CDR2 SYDVKM. DNA for the CDR3: TGTGCCAGCTCCCAAGGACGGCAGGGGGCTAGTGGGGCTCAAGAGACCCAGTACTTC. Amino acids: CASSQGRQGASGAQETQYF.

This chain links TRBV30 with TRBJ1-1; D is unclear. There are 14 residues in the CDR3. V gave up 0 bases and J gave up 1 base, with 9 bases separating them. CDR1 and CDR2 from the germline V gene are GTSNPN and SVGIG (reference sequence). CDR3 amino acids: CAWSVLAKNTEAFF. The CDR3 region has the DNA TGTGCCTGGAGTGTACTAGCCAAGAACACTGAAGCTTTCTTT.

The chain has TRBV19 and TRBJ2-5; 9 nucleotides line up with TRBD1. The CDR3 spans 16 residues. V shed 3 bases, J shed 4 bases, and the junction held 9 bases outside the gene matches. Germline V gene sequence: CDR1 LNHDA, CDR2 SQIVND (reference sequence). The CDR3 here is CASSIPGQGRRETQYF. As DNA, the CDR3 is TGTGCCAGTAGTATCCCCGGACAGGGGAGAAGAGAGACCCAGTACTTC. The complete variable domain, with remaining parts taken from reference TRBV19 and TRBJ2-5, reads DGGITQSPKYLFRKEGQNVTLSCEQNLNHDAMYWYRQDPGQGLRLIYYSQIVNDFQKGDIAEGYSVSREKKESFPLTVTSAQKNPTAFYLCASSIPGQGRRETQYFGPGTRLLVL.

Here the CDR3 DNA reads TGCGCCAGCAGCCAAGAGGCCGGGACAGGGGCCGATACCGATCAGCCCCAGCATTTT. It encodes CASSQEAGTGADTDQPQHF. The rearrangement joins TRBV4-1 to TRBJ1-5; the match to TRBD1 covers 10 bases. V lost 0 bases and J lost 5; bases outside the gene matches: 13. CDR3 length equals 19 residues. Germline V CDR1 and CDR2: MGHRA, YSYEKL.

The chain is built from TRBV27 and TRBJ1-2; D is unclear. Germline CDR1 MNHEY, CDR2 SMNVEV (reference sequence). Trimming shortened V by 0 bases and J by 4 bases, and 12 bases separated the two germline ends. The CDR3 sequence is 15 residues long. CDR3 amino acids: CASSLSTRVSYGYTF. CDR3 DNA sequence: TGTGCCAGCAGTTTATCAACCCGGGTGAGCTATGGCTACACCTTC.

The chain has TRBV4-1 and TRBJ2-1, with TRBD2 identical over 8 bases. The germline V gene encodes CDR1 MGHRA and CDR2 YSYEKL. The CDR3 runs to 16 residues. The junction had 7 bases not matched to a gene; V was cut back by 0 bases and J by 6 bases. The CDR3 is CASSQDPTSGSNEQFF. CDR3 nucleotides: TGCGCCAGCAGCCAAGATCCAACTAGCGGTTCCAATGAGCAGTTCTTC.

The V call is TRBV13, the J call TRBJ2-2; the match to TRBD2 covers 9 bases. Germline V gives CDR1 PRHDT, CDR2 FYEKMQ (reference sequence). This CDR3 comprises 16 residues. V lost 3 bases, J lost 7 bases, and 9 bases stayed unmatched. The CDR3 sequence is CASSLVAGGRIGELFF. In nucleotides, the CDR3 is TGTGCCAGCAGCTTGGTTGCGGGGGGGCGAATCGGGGAGCTGTTTTTT.

This chain joins TRBV5-5 and TRBJ1-1; TRBD1 is a possible D gene (6 bases). The CDR3 has 13 amino acids. Per germline, CDR1 SGHKS and CDR2 YYEKEE (reference sequence). V lost 4 bases and J 3 bases, leaving 10 bases between the germline ends. CDR3 coding DNA: TGTGCCAGCAGCCTACAGGGTGACACTGAAGCTTTCTTT. Amino acids: CASSLQGDTEAFF.

The chain carries TRBV19 and TRBJ2-5, with TRBD2 matching over 7 bases. The CDR3 has 13 amino acids. The V gene end was trimmed by 9 bases and the J gene end by 1 base; junction bases not matched to a gene: 5. Germline CDR1 and CDR2: LNHDA and SQIVND (reference sequence). CDR3 sequence: CASRTSTQETQYF. For the CDR3, the DNA is TGTGCCAGCCGGACTAGTACCCAAGAGACCCAGTACTTC.

The chain carries TRBV4-1 and TRBJ1-6, with D unresolved. This CDR3 is built from 19 residues. V lost 1 base and J lost 0, with 16 bases in between. Per germline, CDR1 MGHRA and CDR2 YSYEKL. CDR3 region: CASSQAGSSAVSYNSPLHF. The CDR3 nucleotides are TGCGCCAGCAGCCAAGCGGGGAGTTCCGCGGTCTCCTATAATTCACCCCTCCACTTT.